Listed here are 12 T cell receptor beta chains from one sample, sequenced in a study of blood T cell repertoires in COVID-19 (dated by TCRdb to the early 2020s). The library was obtained by the immunoSEQ multiplex PCR assay. In TCRdb, the immuneACCESS table is reduced to in-frame sequences with V and J assigned. These tables do not hold every clone; where another copy was compared, an unresolved V gene accounts for under half, and the others remain unexplained. This sample comprises 200,000 to 300,000 clones, 75% to 90% of them detected only once. The ten largest make up approximately 9.5% of the sample. The sequenced sample consisted of PBMCs or T cells enriched from blood (not recorded which). The receptors were gathered from a man between 40 and 49 years old who had recovered from COVID-19.

The V and J genes are TRBV19 and TRBJ2-7; 9 nucleotides match TRBD1. The CDR3 is 16 residues long. The germline CDR1 and CDR2 sequences are LNHDA and SQIVND (reference sequence). After removal of 4 bases from V and 0 bases from J, the junction contained 7 bases not matched to a gene. The CDR3 DNA follows: TGTGCCAGTAGTACTCGGGACAGGGCCCTCTCCTACGAGCAGTACTTC. Translated: CASSTRDRALSYEQYF.

The CDR3 nucleotides read TGTGCCAGCAGCCAGGGGACCCAGCCCCAGCATTTT. This translates into CASSQGTQPQHF. This chain links TRBV28 with TRBJ1-5, with D tentatively TRBD1 (6 bases). V was shortened by 6 bases and J by 7 bases, with 10 bases between the two germline ends. Germline assignment: CDR1 MDHEN and CDR2 SYDVKM. The CDR3 loop spans 12 amino acids.

A single count supports this clone. The chain recombines TRBV7-8 with TRBJ1-2; D uncertain. The CDR3 totals 15 residues. With 1 base removed from V and 2 bases from J, the gap between germline ends came to 11 bases. From germline, CDR1 is SGHVS and CDR2 FQNEAQ. CDR3 region: CASSLGPLANYGYTF. CDR3 DNA sequence: TGTGCCAGCAGCTTAGGCCCTCTAGCCAACTATGGCTACACCTTC.

This chain links TRBV9 with TRBJ1-6; D remains unclear. CDR1 is SGDLS and CDR2 is YYNGEE in the germline V gene. This CDR3 comprises 15 residues. V was pared by 0 bases and J by 0 bases, with 4 bases between. The CDR3: CASSVDSSYNSPLHF. For the CDR3, the DNA is TGTGCCAGCAGCGTAGACAGCTCCTATAATTCACCCCTCCACTTT.

The chain uses TRBV5-6 and TRBJ1-3; 8 bases line up with TRBD1. The CDR3 length is 16 residues. Germline V gene data show CDR1 as SGHDT and CDR2 as YYEEEE. The V gene end was trimmed by 3 bases and the J gene end by 0 bases; junction bases not matched to a gene: 5. CDR3 loop: CASSYGTGSSGNTIYF. The CDR3 nucleotides are TGTGCCAGCAGCTATGGGACAGGCAGCTCTGGAAACACCATATATTTT.

V is TRBV9 and J is TRBJ1-1; the match to TRBD1 covers 8 bases. After removal of 0 bases from V and 4 bases from J, the junction contained 20 bases not matched to a gene. CDR3 length equals 20 residues. Germline assignment: CDR1 SGDLS and CDR2 YYNGEE. The CDR3 region is CASSVALHSNAGGFGTEAFF. The CDR3 DNA reads TGTGCCAGCAGCGTAGCGCTACACTCGAACGCAGGGGGCTTTGGCACTGAAGCTTTCTTT.

This clone came up a few times. The V gene is TRBV6-5, the J gene TRBJ2-7, with a possible D match to TRBD2 (5 bases). The CDR3 has 14 amino acids. CDR1 and CDR2 from the germline V gene are MNHEY and SVGAGI. Trimming took off 5 bases at V and 1 base at J, with 12 bases between the two ends. CDR3 nucleotide sequence: TGTGCCAGCAGTCTCCACGGAGGTTCCTACGAGCAGTACTTC. Translation: CASSLHGGSYEQYF.

This chain joins TRBV7-8 and TRBJ1-1; D call uncertain. This CDR3 is 13 amino acids long. The V gene lost 4 bases and the J gene lost 1 base, with 7 bases spanning the gap. The V gene's germline CDR1 is SGHVS and CDR2 FQNEAQ. This CDR3 is CASSSRQNTEAFF. The CDR3 nucleotides read TGTGCCAGCAGCTCCAGACAGAACACTGAAGCTTTCTTT.

The rearrangement joins TRBV3-1 (or the pseudogene TRBV3-2) to TRBJ1-2, with 7 bases identical to TRBD1. V shed 2 bases and J 6 bases; nucleotides not matched to a gene: 6. The germline V gene has CDR1 LGHDT and CDR2 YNNKEL (reference sequence). The CDR3 has 14 amino acids. This CDR3 is CASSQMLTGDGYTF. In DNA, the CDR3 is TGTGCCAGCAGCCAAATGCTAACAGGGGATGGCTACACCTTC.

The V and J genes are TRBV4-2 and TRBJ1-2; unclear D gene. This CDR3 comprises 14 residues. The V gene's germline CDR1 is LGHNA and CDR2 YNFKEQ. The germline V and J ends were trimmed by 8 bases and 4 bases, with 17 bases remaining between them. The CDR3 protein is CASRSTGMSYGYTF. The CDR3 bases are TGTGCCAGCCGATCTACGGGGATGAGCTATGGCTACACCTTC.

The genes are TRBV9 and TRBJ1-4; a possible D gene is TRBD1 (6 bases). V was trimmed by 3 bases and J by 6 bases, leaving 18 bases between them. The CDR3 is 16 residues long. Germline CDR1 reads SGDLS; CDR2 reads YYNGEE. DNA for the CDR3: TGTGCCAGCAGCGCAAATCTAGGGGGGGCAGATGAAAAACTGTTTTTT. Translated: CASSANLGGADEKLFF.

V usage is TRBV4-1 and J usage is TRBJ2-5; 9 bases are a match to TRBD2. Losses at the gene ends were 4 bases for V and 3 bases for J; bases not matched to a gene: 9. Germline values: CDR1 MGHRA, CDR2 YSYEKL. CDR3 length equals 16 residues. The CDR3 nucleotides read TGCGCCAGCAGCCCGAGGCTAGCGGGGTTGAAAGAGACCCAGTACTTC. It translates to CASSPRLAGLKETQYF.